Described below is a single TCR beta chain sequence and its context. This clonotype has more than one count but fewer than ten. Its antigen target is currently unknown. Base qualities were left out, and no much larger clone turns up one base away. The sample originates from a study of post-analysis software for immune sequencing data (dated by TCRdb to 2014 to 2015). About the full investigation: Relapsing-remitting, secondary progressive and progressive-relapsing multiple sclerosis were recorded as disease courses, and subtype annotation was lacking for some patients. A subset of samples was prepared in parallel using single-end sample barcoding, then pooled and co-amplified after Illumina adapter ligation. The multiple sclerosis patient repertoires were compared with more than 9 previously published healthy control repertoires from donors aged about 6 to 28 years. General study outcomes and caveats: Strong co-clustering of samples prepared in the same batch was shown by direct clustering with F measure, prompting a batch-effect correction. Compared with controls, multiple sclerosis patients had significantly lower normalized Chao1 diversity, a finding suggesting substantial peripheral T-cell clonal expansion. Significantly higher frequencies in patients than in controls were found for five TRBV segments, including TRBV5-6, TRBV5-1 and TRBV20-1. The multiple sclerosis patient group was slightly younger than the control group.

Reading from cysteine to phenylalanine, the CDR3 counts 11 amino acids. Only CDR3 DNA is held: 33 bases, read in frame from base 1. The CDR1 and CDR2 encoded by the germline V gene are SQVTM and ANQGSEA. V lost 6 bases and J lost 6 bases, and the count of bases not matched to a germline gene is 3. To demonstrate the VDJtools post-analysis software, TCR beta repertoires were profiled from the peripheral blood of more than ten young patients with multiple sclerosis. The multiple sclerosis patients were children and adolescents ranging in age from about 6 to 17 years. Library preparation was by PCR. The sequencer listed for this sample is Illumina HiSeq 2500. To reduce PCR and sequencing biases, unique molecular identifiers were built into the TCR beta cDNA libraries. Per 1 to 10 million input T cells, approximately 500,000 cDNA molecules were obtained, such that each molecule approximated one T cell. Patient libraries were prepared and sequenced with the same protocol used for the earlier healthy control dataset. Within a given batch, samples were prepared together, multiplexed and sequenced on the same HiSeq lane. In the original analysis: Raw barcoded reads were processed with MIGEC, discarding single-read molecular identifier groups before consensus assembly and CDR3 extraction. Clonotype tables were post-analysed with VDJtools, and diversity was normalized by down-sampling all datasets to the smallest sample size. To correct batch-related cross-sample contamination, repertoire overlap clustering matched CDR3 amino acid sequences but not nucleotide sequences. TCRdb trimmed the raw reads at Q25, called clones with MiXCR and kept productive beta chains. One record per CDR3 amino acid sequence lists the most common genes and DNA. None of the V and J calls come from the authors' own analysis; TCRdb made them. For this sample the table gives fewer than 850,000 distinct CDR3 sequences, of which roughly 27% were detected only once. The ten largest clones add up to around 0.6% of the sample.

Recombination joined TRBV29-1 with TRBJ2-5; 8 nucleotides in the junction match TRBD2. Material: blood. This TCR was recovered from a girl between 5 and 17 years old with multiple sclerosis. The CDR3: CSVAGEKTQYF. The DNA sequence is given as TGCAGCGTAGCGGGGGAAAAGACCCAGTACTTC.